The 9 T cell receptor beta chains below come from one sample, sequenced in a study of radiotherapy plus CTLA-4 blockade in lung cancer. Sequencing was performed with immunoSEQ multiplex PCR; in TCRdb, only in-frame clones are kept and a portion is missing. The sample gives 70,000 to 85,000 clones, just under 75% of which show up once; roughly 9.8% is in the top ten. This material consisted of peripheral blood, taken from a patient treated with radiotherapy plus ipilimumab. These receptors came from a human donor with non-small cell lung cancer whose response to radiotherapy plus ipilimumab could not be evaluated.

The chain links TRBV7-6 to TRBJ2-1; maybe TRBD2 (5 bases). Germline assignment: CDR1 SGHVS and CDR2 FNYEAQ. The CDR3 has 16 amino acids. V shed 1 base and J shed 0 bases, with 10 bases lying between them. CDR3: CASSLDIAGSYNEQFF. CDR3 DNA: TGTGCCAGCAGCTTAGACATCGCGGGCTCCTACAATGAGCAGTTCTTC.

This sequence joins TRBV27 and TRBJ1-1; D remains unclear. The CDR3 consists of 15 residues. Deletions cut 0 bases from V and 4 bases from J, with 12 bases between. Germline CDR1 reads MNHEY; CDR2 reads SMNVEV (reference sequence). The CDR3: CASSLSPPSSTEAFF. The CDR3 bases are TGTGCCAGCAGTTTATCACCGCCGTCGAGCACTGAAGCTTTCTTT.

V usage is TRBV5-4 and J usage is TRBJ2-3; the match to TRBD2 covers 16 bases. Germline-derived CDR1 and CDR2 are SGHNT and YYREEE (reference sequence). V shed 1 base and J 4 bases; nucleotides not matched to a gene: 9. There are 19 residues in the CDR3. CDR3 DNA sequence: TGTGCCAGCAGCTTGCCCACGGGACTAGCGGGAGGGCTGGCAGATACGCAGTATTTT. Translated: CASSLPTGLAGGLADTQYF.

This clone occurred many times. The V and J genes are TRBV7-9 and TRBJ1-2, with D hard to call. The V gene's germline CDR1 is SEHNR and CDR2 FQNEAQ (reference sequence). V was shortened by 0 bases and J by 6 bases, with 11 bases between the two germline ends. The CDR3 totals 14 residues. In DNA form, the CDR3 reads TGTGCCAGCAGCTTAGCGGTGGGGAGCGATGGCTACACCTTC. Translation gives CASSLAVGSDGYTF.

The V gene is TRBV5-7, the J gene TRBJ2-1; TRBD2 aligns across 12 bases. TRBV5-7 is placed among ORFs of uncertain function. CDR3 length: 15 amino acids. The junction had 3 bases not matched to a gene; V was cut back by 4 bases and J by 4 bases. For the CDR3, the DNA is TGTGCCAGCAGCCCGCTAGCGGGGGGGTACAATGAGCAGTTCTTC. Translation: CASSPLAGGYNEQFF.

The rearrangement links TRBV2 to TRBJ2-5, with TRBD1 identical over 7 bases. CDR1 is SNHLY and CDR2 is FYNNEI in the germline V gene. The J segment lost 7 bases and the V segment lost 6 bases, leaving 8 bases of the junction unmatched. The CDR3 is made up of 13 amino acids. The CDR3 sequence is CASRVQGPGTQYF. The CDR3 nucleotides read TGTGCCAGCAGGGTACAGGGGCCAGGGACCCAGTACTTC.

The gene calls are TRBV7-3 and TRBJ2-1; 11 bases agree with TRBD2. J lost 0 bases, V lost 5 bases, and 12 bases had no gene match. Germline V gene sequence: CDR1 SGHTA, CDR2 FQGTGA. CDR3 length: 19 residues. The CDR3 region has the DNA TGTGCCAGCAGCACACCGTTAGCGGGGGGGTTTAGCTCCTACAATGAGCAGTTCTTC. This encodes CASSTPLAGGFSSYNEQFF.

The genes are TRBV30 and TRBJ1-2; 9 bases match TRBD1. The J segment lost 5 bases and the V segment lost 5 bases, leaving 6 bases of the junction unmatched. The CDR3 consists of 13 residues. The germline V gene encodes CDR1 GTSNPN and CDR2 SVGIG (reference sequence). The CDR3 DNA is TGTGCCTGGTACAGGGGGCTGGGGTATGGCTACACCTTC. Protein: CAWYRGLGYGYTF.

This clone was detected a few times. The chain combines TRBV5-1 with TRBJ2-3; the D gene is possibly TRBD2 (5 bases). This CDR3 is 16 amino acids long. V gave up 4 bases and J gave up 0 bases, with 15 bases separating them. CDR1 and CDR2 (germline): SGHRS, YFSETQ. CDR3 DNA: TGCGCCAGCAGCCTAGAGGGCATACATAGCACAGATACGCAGTATTTT. Protein product: CASSLEGIHSTDTQYF.